Below are 15 T cell receptor beta chains sequenced from a single sample in a study of early T cells in non-severe SARS-CoV-2 infection (dated by TCRdb to about 2021). Library preparation employed 5' RACE. Sequencer: NextSeq 500. TCRdb redid the processing of the public reads, applying fastp at Q25 and MiXCR, and retained in-frame beta chains. Rows are combined by CDR3 protein, so each entry shows the most common genes and DNA. For this sample there are about 60,000 distinct CDR3 sequences; under 10% appear just once. Clones ranked in the top ten supply 8.6% of the sample. The sample comprised whole blood. The origin of the receptors is an adult who was a healthcare worker with PCR-confirmed SARS-CoV-2 infection or an uninfected control (not recorded which).

This clonotype occurred once. A much larger clone lies one base from this, so it may be a read error. The V gene is TRBV7-8, the J gene TRBJ1-1, with D possibly being TRBD1 (6 bases). The CDR3 sequence is 14 residues long. V lost 1 base and J 5 bases, leaving 11 bases between the germline ends. Per germline, CDR1 SGHVS and CDR2 FQNEAQ. CDR3 region: CASSLEGGGTEAFF. CDR3 DNA sequence: TGTGCCAGCAGCTTAGAAGGGGGTGGTACTGAAGCTTTCTTT.

V is TRBV24-1 and J is TRBJ2-3, with D perhaps matching TRBD1 (5 bases). Trimming removed 1 base from V and 4 bases from J, with 14 bases in between. CDR1 KGHDR and CDR2 SFDVKD come from the germline V gene. The CDR3 contains 16 residues. The CDR3 DNA is TGTGCCACCAGTGATTTTGCCCTCCAAGGGGCAGATACGCAGTATTTT. Amino acids: CATSDFALQGADTQYF.

The rearrangement uses TRBV5-4 and TRBJ2-2; D not certain. The V gene's germline CDR1 is SGHNT and CDR2 YYREEE (reference sequence). This CDR3 contains 12 residues. The ends were cut back, 1 base at V and 7 bases at J, with 5 bases in the middle. The CDR3 is CASSLKNGELFF. DNA for the CDR3: TGTGCCAGCAGCTTGAAGAACGGGGAGCTGTTTTTT.

This clonotype has a count of ten or more. This chain joins TRBV27 and TRBJ2-1; 12 positions agree with TRBD2. The CDR3 is made up of 16 amino acids. The trim removed 5 bases at V and 12 bases at J, leaving 14 bases unmatched. In germline, CDR1 is MNHEY, CDR2 SMNVEV (reference sequence). CDR3: CASSLITSGRFSGQFF. Written as DNA, the CDR3 is TGTGCCAGCAGTCTCATAACTAGCGGGAGGTTCAGTGGGCAGTTCTTC.

The V call is TRBV11-2, the J call TRBJ2-5; a possible D gene is TRBD1 (6 bases). This CDR3 is built from 15 residues. The germline V and J ends were trimmed by 4 bases and 0 bases, with 12 bases remaining between them. Germline V gene lookup returns CDR1 SGHAT and CDR2 FQNNGV. The CDR3 DNA reads as TGTGCCAGCAGCTCCGGACAGATAAACCAAGAGACCCAGTACTTC. It yields the protein CASSSGQINQETQYF. Full variable domain (outside the CDR3, taken from reference TRBV11-2 and TRBJ2-5): EAGVAQSPRYKIIEKRQSVAFWCNPISGHATLYWYQQILGQGPKLLIQFQNNGVVDDSQLPKDRFSAERLKGVDSTLKIQPAKLEDSAVYLCASSSGQINQETQYFGPGTRLLVL.

The rearrangement links TRBV18 to TRBJ2-3; TRBD1 aligns across 7 bases. The CDR3 sequence is 14 residues long. Germline V CDR1 and CDR2: KGHSH, LQKENI. Trimming took 3 bases from V and 4 from J; bases not matched to a gene: 4. CDR3 DNA: TGTGCCAGCTCACCCGACAGGGAAGCAGATACGCAGTATTTT. This translates into CASSPDREADTQYF.

This clonotype was detected only a few times. The V call is TRBV29-1, the J call TRBJ2-1; D assignment may be TRBD1 or TRBD2 (5 bases each). Germline assignment: CDR1 SQVTM and CDR2 ANQGSEA. V lost 1 base to trimming and J lost 3 bases, with 10 bases between them. CDR3 length equals 14 residues. The CDR3 region has the DNA TGCAGCGTTGAAGGGGGGTTAAACTACAATGAGCAGTTCTTC. Protein sequence: CSVEGGLNYNEQFF.

This clonotype was counted at least ten times. The V and J genes are TRBV7-2 and TRBJ2-1; D is possibly TRBD1 (6 bases). Trimming shortened V by 2 bases and J by 1 base, and 9 bases separated the two germline ends. The CDR3 loop spans 15 amino acids. Germline V gene lookup returns CDR1 SGHTA and CDR2 FQGNSA. The DNA for the CDR3 is TGTGCCAGCAGCTTACAGGGGTCGTCCTACAATGAGCAGTTCTTC. Its translation is CASSLQGSSYNEQFF.

The V and J genes are TRBV11-1 and TRBJ1-4, with no clear D. V lost 3 bases, J lost 4 bases, and 9 bases lay in between. The V gene's germline CDR1 is SGHAT and CDR2 FQDESV (reference sequence). The CDR3 length is 14 residues. The CDR3 reads CASSFGSRNEKLFF. CDR3 nucleotides: TGTGCCAGCAGCTTCGGCAGCCGTAATGAAAAACTGTTTTTT. Using reference TRBV11-1 and TRBJ1-4 for the parts outside the CDR3, the full variable domain is EAEVAQSPRYKITEKSQAVAFWCDPISGHATLYWYRQILGQGPELLVQFQDESVVDDSQLPKDRFSAERLKGVDSTLKIQPAELGDSAMYLCASSFGSRNEKLFFGSGTQLSVL.

This clonotype was seen many times. The rearrangement joins TRBV6-5 to TRBJ1-1; the D is unclear. Germline CDR1 reads MNHEY; CDR2 reads SVGAGI. This CDR3 region has 17 residues. V lost 7 bases to trimming and J lost 1 base, with 22 bases between them. The CDR3 DNA sequence: TGTGCCAGCACCCCGTTAAATTCAGTCACCAGGAACACTGAAGCTTTCTTT. It specifies CASTPLNSVTRNTEAFF.

This clonotype was seen a handful of times. V usage is TRBV7-2 and J usage is TRBJ2-1, with TRBD2 identical over 7 bases. The CDR3 runs 15 residues. CDR1 SGHTA and CDR2 FQGNSA come from the germline V gene. The V and J ends lost 4 bases and 6 bases, in that order; junction bases with no gene match: 9. Written as DNA, the CDR3 is TGTGCCAGCAGCTCCTCGGGCGGGAGTGTCAATGAGCAGTTCTTC. It specifies CASSSSGGSVNEQFF.

This chain links TRBV28 with TRBJ2-5; D unclear. The length of the CDR3 is 11 residues. With 6 bases removed from V and 1 base from J, the gap between germline ends came to 3 bases. From germline, CDR1 is MDHEN and CDR2 SYDVKM. CDR3 region: CASRLQETQYF. In nucleotides, the CDR3 is TGTGCCAGCAGGCTCCAAGAGACCCAGTACTTC.

This clonotype was observed many times. The rearrangement uses TRBV11-2 and TRBJ2-2, with 8 bases fitting TRBD2. Germline-derived CDR1 and CDR2 are SGHAT and FQNNGV. With V trimmed by 5 bases and J by 0 bases, 5 bases remained unmatched. The CDR3 runs to 16 residues. CDR3 protein: CASSPRGGPNTGELFF. The CDR3 DNA sequence: TGTGCCAGCAGCCCCCGGGGGGGGCCGAACACCGGGGAGCTGTTTTTT.

This clonotype has a count of ten or more. This sequence joins TRBV7-9 and TRBJ1-1; a possible D gene is TRBD1 (6 bases). CDR3 length: 13 amino acids. Germline CDR1 SEHNR, CDR2 FQNEAQ (reference sequence). V lost 5 bases to trimming and J lost 6 bases, with 13 bases between them. Written as DNA, the CDR3 is TGTGCCAGCAGCCGTGAGGGGGGTTCTGAAGCTTTCTTT. Residues: CASSREGGSEAFF. The full variable domain, with the rest looked up from reference TRBV7-9 and TRBJ1-1, is DTGVSQNPRHKITKRGQNVTFRCDPISEHNRLYWYRQTLGQGPEFLTYFQNEAQLEKSRLLSDRFSAERPKGSFSTLEIQRTEQGDSAMYLCASSREGGSEAFFGQGTRLTVV.

In its sample, this clonotype was seen many times. The CDR3 coding sequence is TGCAGTGCTAGGGGACTAGCGGGAGAATCCTACAATGAGCAGTTCTTC. This encodes CSARGLAGESYNEQFF. V gene TRBV20-1 combines with J gene TRBJ2-1; 14 bases fit TRBD2. In germline, CDR1 is DFQATT, CDR2 SNEGSKA (reference sequence). This CDR3 is 16 amino acids long. With V trimmed by 3 bases and J by 1 base, 2 bases remained unmatched.